What follows is one T cell receptor beta chain and its context. The antigen this receptor binds is unknown. Base-call qualities are not available, and no considerably larger clone is one nucleotide away. The data derive from a study of cytomegalovirus exposure and HLA in healthy donors (dated by TCRdb to 2017 to 2019). The study in broad terms: According to a later analysis, one platform produced both the roughly 130 validation repertoires and the 670 or so repertoires of the first cohort. The study aimed to test whether signatures of past pathogen exposure could be identified by cataloging public T cell receptors. A separate validation cohort of more than 100 different subjects was used in addition to the roughly 700-subject first cohort. The study combined high-throughput TCR immunosequencing, statistical association of individual TCRs with disease status, and machine learning to predict cytomegalovirus infection status. The paper's findings and limits, for the study overall: In both the original and validation cohorts, the classifier was reported to diagnose cytomegalovirus status with high specificity and sensitivity. Most TCR sequences were observed very rarely across donors, whereas some public TCRs were present in many individuals. In vitro tests confirmed that a few of the cytomegalovirus-associated TCR beta chains recognize cytomegalovirus antigens. According to the authors, the approach could potentially be generalized to other disease states and immunological phenotypes. A later analysis found that TCRs clustered in the first cohort also tended to co-occur in the approximately 120 validation repertoires, with more than 90% of cluster scores above 0. A later analysis had no HLA typing for the validation cohort, so co-occurrence there was scored across all 130 or so repertoires. The study gave a list of some 150 TCR beta chains associated with cytomegalovirus.

Receptors were amplified or captured by the immunoSEQ multiplex PCR assay. The authors' analysis ran thus. A statistical classification framework was built for diagnosing cytomegalovirus status from the catalog of TCR beta chain sequences. Imported from immuneACCESS, the table was reduced by TCRdb to in-frame sequences with V and J called. These copies leave out some clones; in studies compared against another copy, an unresolved V gene accounts for under half, and the cause of the remainder is not known. V, J and clone size are taken as reported in that table, and D and trimming were inferred from the DNA itself. The sample contains hundreds of thousands of clones, approximately 83% of them found a single time. The top ten clones comprise around 1.3% of the sample. The donors belonged to the validation cohort of about 130 subjects, which was separate from the roughly 670-subject first cohort. V sheds 7 bases and J sheds 3 bases, leaving 15 bases between their ends. The cysteine opens and the phenylalanine closes a CDR3 of 13 amino acids. Only the CDR3 part of the read is kept: 39 bases, read in frame from the first base. From a lookup of the germline V gene, CDR1 and CDR2 are SQVTM and ANQGSEA.

The sequencing input was PBMCs. This TCR derives from a woman aged 25 to 39 in good health and CMV-seropositive. The V gene is TRBV29-1 and the J gene is TRBJ2-5; a weak D assignment points to TRBD1 (6 bases agree). The sequence in DNA is TGCAGCGCACATCACAGGGTTGAAGAGACCCAGTACTTC. It translates as CSAHHRVEETQYF.